This T cell receptor (beta chain) was identified during a study of beta chain features in type 1 diabetes. General study results and limits: In comparison with healthy donors, patients had naive, central memory and Treg TCRB repertoires that appeared more similar.

Naive, central memory, regulatory and stem cell-like memory cells within the CD4+ compartment were sorted using CD45RO/CCR7/CD25/CD127/CD95/CD27. The investigators reverse transcribed all of the isolated RNA, so they sequenced expressed TCRB transcripts. TCRdb keeps only in-frame clones here, not all; method: immunoSEQ multiplex PCR. The table has about 370,000 clones, more than 12% seen once. Germline trimming cut 6 bases from V and 4 bases from J; bases unmatched to any gene: 3. This CDR3 has 15 residues. Germline V CDR1 and CDR2: MNHEY, SVGAGI. This clone was found a few times. Its antigen is not identified.

The V and J genes are TRBV6-5 and TRBJ2-1, with 13 bases fitting TRBD2. Material for sequencing was naive CD4+ T cells from blood. The receptor was isolated from a woman aged 18-29 years in good health. In nucleotides, the CDR3 is TGTGCCAGCAGACTAGCGGGAGGGGGGTACAATGAGCAGTTCTTC. This encodes CASRLAGGGYNEQFF.